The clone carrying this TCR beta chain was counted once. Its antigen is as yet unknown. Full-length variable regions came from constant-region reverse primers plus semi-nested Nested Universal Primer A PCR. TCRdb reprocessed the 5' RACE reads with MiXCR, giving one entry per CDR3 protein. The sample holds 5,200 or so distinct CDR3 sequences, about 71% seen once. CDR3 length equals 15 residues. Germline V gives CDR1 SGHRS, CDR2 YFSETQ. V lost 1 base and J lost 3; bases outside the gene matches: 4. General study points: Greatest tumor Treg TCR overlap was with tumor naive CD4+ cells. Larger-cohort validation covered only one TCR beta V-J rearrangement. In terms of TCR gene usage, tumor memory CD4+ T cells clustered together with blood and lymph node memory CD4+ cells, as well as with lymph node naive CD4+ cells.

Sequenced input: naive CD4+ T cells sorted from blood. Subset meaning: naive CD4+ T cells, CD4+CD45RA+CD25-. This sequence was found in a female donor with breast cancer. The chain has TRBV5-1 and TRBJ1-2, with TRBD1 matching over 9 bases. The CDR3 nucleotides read TGCGCCAGCAGCTTGAGGGACAGGGTCGACTATGGCTACACCTTC. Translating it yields CASSLRDRVDYGYTF.